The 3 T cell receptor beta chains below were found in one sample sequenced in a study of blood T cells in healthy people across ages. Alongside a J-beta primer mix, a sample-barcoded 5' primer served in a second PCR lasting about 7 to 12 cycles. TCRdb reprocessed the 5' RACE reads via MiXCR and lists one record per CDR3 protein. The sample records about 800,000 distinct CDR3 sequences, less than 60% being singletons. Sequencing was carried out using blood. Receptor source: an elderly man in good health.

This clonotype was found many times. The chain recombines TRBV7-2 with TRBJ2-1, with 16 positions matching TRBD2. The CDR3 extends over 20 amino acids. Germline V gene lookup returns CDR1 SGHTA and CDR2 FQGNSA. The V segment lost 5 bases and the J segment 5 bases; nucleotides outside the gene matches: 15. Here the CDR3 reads CASSMTPGTSGRVTHNEQFF. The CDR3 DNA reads TGTGCCAGCAGCATGACCCCCGGGACTAGCGGGAGGGTAACACACAATGAGCAGTTCTTC.

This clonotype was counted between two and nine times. In DNA, the CDR3 is TGTGCCTGGAGTGCATGGAACACTGAAGCTTTCTTT. This sequence encodes CAWSAWNTEAFF. This chain uses TRBV30 with TRBJ1-1; D not certain. Deletions cut 1 base from V and 1 base from J, with 4 bases between. This CDR3 contains 12 residues. Germline CDR1 and CDR2: GTSNPN and SVGIG (reference sequence).

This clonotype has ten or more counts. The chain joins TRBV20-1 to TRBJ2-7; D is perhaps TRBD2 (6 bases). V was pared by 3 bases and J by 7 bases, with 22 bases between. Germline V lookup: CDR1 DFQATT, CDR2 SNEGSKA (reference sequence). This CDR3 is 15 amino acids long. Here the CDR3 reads CSASSGRDVYGEQYF. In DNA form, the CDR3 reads TGCAGTGCTAGTTCCGGGAGAGACGTCTACGGGGAGCAGTACTTC.